The 26 T cell receptor beta chains given below trace back to one sample, sequenced in a study of tumour-infiltrating T cells in Burkitt lymphoma. Using immunoSEQ multiplex PCR, the repertoire was profiled, and TCRdb retains in-frame clones only, with some absent. The table shows thousands of clones, with over 60% occurring only once. The sequencing input was tumor tissue. The source is a human donor with diffuse large B-cell lymphoma.

The chain has TRBV7-2 and TRBJ2-7; 7 bases fit TRBD1. The CDR3 is made up of 15 amino acids. The germline CDR1 and CDR2 sequences are SGHTA and FQGNSA. With V trimmed by 6 bases and J by 5 bases, 13 bases remained unmatched. CDR3 coding DNA: TGTGCCAGCAGATGGACGGGACAGCCGATCCACGAGCAGTACTTC. The encoded protein is CASRWTGQPIHEQYF.

The V gene is TRBV29-1, the J gene TRBJ1-4; TRBD1 agrees at 7 bases. CDR1 is SQVTM, CDR2 ANQGSEA, per germline. The ends lost 5 bases at V and 2 bases at J; junction bases unmatched: 8. This CDR3 has 15 amino acids. For the CDR3, the DNA is TGCAGCGTTCGACAGGGTTTGAAGACTAATGAAAAACTGTTTTTT. Translation gives CSVRQGLKTNEKLFF.

The rearrangement uses TRBV19 and TRBJ2-7; 8 nucleotides align to TRBD1. The CDR3 loop spans 16 amino acids. V dropped 5 bases and J dropped 4; count of bases not matched to a gene: 13. CDR1 is LNHDA, CDR2 SQIVND, per germline (reference sequence). The CDR3 protein is CASSSSWDRLFYEQYF. The CDR3 DNA is TGTGCCAGTAGTTCATCATGGGACAGGCTTTTTTACGAGCAGTACTTC.

The table lists this clone with a few counts. J is TRBJ1-1 and V is TRBV5-1, with 9 bases lining up with TRBD1. The CDR3 contains 14 residues. Germline V lookup: CDR1 SGHRS, CDR2 YFSETQ. Losses at the gene ends were 3 bases for V and 1 base for J; bases not matched to a gene: 1. CDR3 sequence (DNA): TGCGCCAGCAGCTGGACAGGGGAGAACACTGAAGCTTTCTTT. This translates into CASSWTGENTEAFF.

The V call is TRBV5-5, the J call TRBJ2-7; the D call may be TRBD1 or TRBD2 (6 bases each). CDR1 SGHKS and CDR2 YYEKEE come from the germline V gene (reference sequence). The V gene lost 3 bases and the J gene lost 6 bases, with 16 bases spanning the gap. The CDR3 is 14 amino acids. The CDR3 loop is CASSWRGTGAEQYF. In DNA, the CDR3 is TGTGCCAGCAGCTGGAGGGGGACTGGGGCCGAGCAGTACTTC.

This clone came up a few times. The CDR3 sequence is CASSQEYKSPLHF. DNA of the CDR3: TGCGCCAGCAGCCAAGAATACAAATCACCCCTCCACTTT. The chain carries TRBV4-3 and TRBJ1-6; D not resolved. The CDR3 totals 13 residues. With 0 bases removed from V and 10 bases from J, the gap between germline ends came to 7 bases. The germline gives CDR1 LGHNA, CDR2 YSLEER.

This clone was picked up a small number of times. The chain carries TRBV7-9 and TRBJ1-4, with D possibly matching TRBD1 (5 bases). This CDR3 region has 16 residues. V was pared by 4 bases and J by 6 bases, with 18 bases between. Germline CDR1 reads SEHNR; CDR2 reads FQNEAQ (reference sequence). CDR3 bases: TGTGCCAGCAGCTCCTTTCCGGGACTGGGAGATGAAAAACTGTTTTTT. Its protein product is CASSSFPGLGDEKLFF. The whole variable domain, remainder taken from reference TRBV7-9 and TRBJ1-4, is DTGVSQNPRHKITKRGQNVTFRCDPISEHNRLYWYRQTLGQGPEFLTYFQNEAQLEKSRLLSDRFSAERPKGSFSTLEIQRTEQGDSAMYLCASSSFPGLGDEKLFFGSGTQLSVL.

In its sample, this clone was seen once. V and J are TRBV7-2 and TRBJ2-7; 11 bases are a match to TRBD2. The CDR3 consists of 15 residues. CDR1 is SGHTA, CDR2 FQGNSA, per germline. V gave up 1 base and J gave up 4 bases; unmatched junction bases: 3. The CDR3 nucleotides are TGTGCCAGCAGCTTAGTACTAGCGGGGGAATACGAGCAGTACTTC. As protein: CASSLVLAGEYEQYF.

J is TRBJ1-4 and V is TRBV2, with D possibly TRBD1 on 6 matching bases. V dropped 6 bases and J dropped 10 bases, with 15 bases sitting between them. Germline V gene lookup returns CDR1 SNHLY and CDR2 FYNNEI. This CDR3 has 13 amino acids. The CDR3 loop is CASRAGEVRKLFF. CDR3 nucleotides: TGTGCCAGCAGAGCAGGGGAGGTTCGAAAACTGTTTTTT.

The chain employs TRBV5-1 and TRBJ1-6; D might be TRBD1 (5 bases). Germline lookup yields CDR1 SGHRS and CDR2 YFSETQ. V shed 3 bases and J shed 14 bases, with 12 bases lying between them. CDR3 length: 12 amino acids. In DNA, the CDR3 is TGCGCCAGCAGCTGGGACGGGGGAACCCTCCACTTT. It translates to CASSWDGGTLHF.

The chain is built from TRBV5-6 and TRBJ1-5; tentatively, D is TRBD1 (6 bases). Germline loops: CDR1 SGHDT, CDR2 YYEEEE. V was pared by 2 bases and J by 5 bases, with 14 bases between. CDR3 length: 15 residues. In nucleotides, the CDR3 is TGTGCCAGCAGCTTCTTCGGGACATCTTATCAGCCCCAGCATTTT. This codes for CASSFFGTSYQPQHF.

CDR3 coding DNA: TGTGCCAGTATGATGACAGGGGGCTACGAGCAGTACTTC. Its protein is CASMMTGGYEQYF. V usage is TRBV19 and J usage is TRBJ2-7; TRBD1 matches at 9 bases. This CDR3 is 13 amino acids long. Germline CDR1 and CDR2: LNHDA and SQIVND (reference sequence). V was clipped by 7 bases and J by 3 bases; unmatched bases: 4.

CDR3 sequence reads: CASSRPGGAATGELFF. As DNA, the CDR3 is TGCGCCAGCAGCCGCCCCGGGGGGGCAGCCACCGGGGAGCTGTTTTTT. The genes are TRBV4-1 and TRBJ2-2, with 8 bases matching TRBD2. With V trimmed by 4 bases and J by 4 bases, 8 bases remained unmatched. The CDR3 spans 16 residues. Germline CDR1 and CDR2: MGHRA and YSYEKL.

This clone has only one observation. This chain connects TRBV27 to TRBJ1-6; no definite D call. CDR3 length: 14 residues. V was cut by 3 bases and J by 7 bases, with 10 bases left in between. Germline V gives CDR1 MNHEY, CDR2 SMNVEV (reference sequence). The CDR3 region has the DNA TGTGCCAGCAGTTTCTATCAGTCGAATTCACCCCTCCACTTT. Translated, it gives CASSFYQSNSPLHF.

The CDR3 is CAIRPGPRYGYTF. CDR3 nucleotide sequence: TGTGCCATCAGGCCCGGACCGCGCTATGGCTACACCTTC. The chain uses TRBV10-3 and TRBJ1-2; no firm D call. The CDR3 contains 13 residues. CDR1 and CDR2 from the germline V gene are ENHRY and SYGVKD. Trimming took off 6 bases at V and 4 bases at J, with 12 bases between the two ends.

The chain combines TRBV19 with TRBJ2-3; D is unresolved. The germline gives CDR1 LNHDA, CDR2 SQIVND (reference sequence). Trimming removed 6 bases at V and 2 bases at J, with 9 bases between. CDR3 length: 13 residues. CDR3 nucleotides: TGTGCCAGTAGGGCCGAGTACACAGATACGCAGTATTTT. Translation gives CASRAEYTDTQYF.

The chain is built from TRBV10-1 and TRBJ1-1; D not resolved. V was trimmed by 5 bases and J by 4 bases, leaving 14 bases between them. CDR1 and CDR2 from the germline V gene are WNHNN and SYGVQD (reference sequence). The CDR3 is 14 residues long. CDR3 DNA: TGCGCCAGCAGTAAGACGTGGTCGAGCACTGAAGCTTTCTTT. It is translated as CASSKTWSSTEAFF.

CDR3 region: CASSRTSGGYNEQFF. The CDR3 nucleotides are TGTGCCAGCTCACGAACTAGCGGGGGTTACAATGAGCAGTTCTTC. The chain joins TRBV18 to TRBJ2-1; TRBD2 agrees at 11 bases. The J segment lost 4 bases and the V segment lost 4 bases, leaving 3 bases of the junction unmatched. This CDR3 has 15 amino acids. Germline CDR1 KGHSH, CDR2 LQKENI.

This chain joins TRBV5-1 and TRBJ2-3, with D unresolved. CDR1 and CDR2 from the germline V gene are SGHRS and YFSETQ. This CDR3 is 16 amino acids long. The V and J ends lost 0 bases and 2 bases respectively, with 13 bases between them. The CDR3 loop reads CASSLAGTSTTDTQYF. The CDR3 coding sequence is TGCGCCAGCAGCTTGGCCGGTACCTCTACCACAGATACGCAGTATTTT.

In its sample, this clone was seen a few times. The chain couples TRBV7-8 to TRBJ2-7; D tentatively fits TRBD1 or TRBD2 (5 bases each). Germline lookup yields CDR1 SGHVS and CDR2 FQNEAQ. CDR3 length: 13 amino acids. Trimming removed 10 bases at V and 1 base at J, with 14 bases between. DNA of the CDR3: TGTGCCACCTCCCGGGACGGTTCCTACGAGCAGTACTTC. This encodes CATSRDGSYEQYF.

J is TRBJ1-1 and V is TRBV20-1; D ambiguous. Per germline, CDR1 DFQATT and CDR2 SNEGSKA (reference sequence). V dropped 1 base and J dropped 10 bases, with 10 bases sitting between them. This CDR3 contains 11 residues. CDR3 nucleotides: TGCAGTGCTAGAGTCAAGGAGGTAGCTTTCTTT. Amino acids: CSARVKEVAFF.

This chain links TRBV7-9 with TRBJ2-3; D gene uncertain. The germline gives CDR1 SEHNR, CDR2 FQNEAQ (reference sequence). The CDR3 sequence is 13 residues long. Trimming removed 1 base from V and 6 bases from J, with 8 bases in between. The chain's CDR3 is CASSLDRPDTQYF. In DNA form, the CDR3 reads TGTGCCAGCAGCTTAGACCGCCCGGATACGCAGTATTTT.

The chain recombines TRBV19 with TRBJ1-1; the D gene is possibly TRBD1 (5 bases). The ends were cut back, 6 bases at V and 2 bases at J, with 19 bases in the middle. Germline V gene lookup returns CDR1 LNHDA and CDR2 SQIVND (reference sequence). The CDR3 totals 16 residues. The CDR3 DNA reads TGTGCCAGTAGGCGAGAACGTGGGGCTCATAACACTGAAGCTTTCTTT. Its translation: CASRRERGAHNTEAFF.

The chain is built from TRBV18 and TRBJ1-1; D is undetermined. Germline V gene data show CDR1 as KGHSH and CDR2 as LQKENI. This CDR3 contains 13 residues. The V and J ends lost 3 bases and 0 bases respectively, with 5 bases between them. CDR3 bases: TGTGCCAGCTCACCGGGAATGAACACTGAAGCTTTCTTT. Protein product: CASSPGMNTEAFF.

This sequence joins TRBV4-3 and TRBJ2-2; the D call may be TRBD1 or TRBD2 (5 bases each). Trimming left V 4 bases short and J 2 bases short, with 8 bases between. In germline, CDR1 is LGHNA, CDR2 YSLEER. This CDR3 is 14 amino acids long. The CDR3: CASSRGINTGELFF. CDR3 nucleotides: TGCGCCAGCAGCCGGGGGATCAACACCGGGGAGCTGTTTTTT.

The chain links TRBV19 to TRBJ1-2; the match to TRBD1 covers 8 bases. This CDR3 is built from 15 residues. Losses at the gene ends were 5 bases for V and 2 bases for J; bases not matched to a gene: 7. Per the germline V gene, CDR1 is LNHDA and CDR2 is SQIVND (reference sequence). The CDR3 loop reads CASSARTGRNYGYTF. CDR3 in DNA: TGTGCCAGTAGTGCGAGGACAGGGCGGAACTATGGCTACACCTTC.